These 21 T cell receptor beta chains were sequenced from one sample in a study of OX40 agonist ivuxolimab in advanced cancers. This table comes from immunoSEQ multiplex PCR, and its TCRdb copy is limited to in-frame clones, with some not included. Of around 84,000 clones detected, over 80% appear once; the ten largest clones hold roughly 0.4%. The sequenced sample was CD4+ or CD8+ T cells sorted from blood, obtained in a trial of the OX40 agonist ivuxolimab. The receptors here all came from an adult with an advanced solid tumor such as melanoma, head and neck, liver or kidney cancer.

This chain links TRBV6-6 with TRBJ2-5, with a possible D match to TRBD2 (5 bases). The J call is uncertain, as TRBJ2-7 better fits the DNA end. Germline V gives CDR1 MNHNY, CDR2 SVGAGI (reference sequence). The CDR3 is 14 amino acids. The CDR3 is CASSRPGDSYEQYF. The CDR3 DNA follows: TGTGCCAGCAGTCGTCCCGGGGACTCCTACGAGCAGTACTTC.

The V gene is TRBV6-5, the J gene TRBJ2-7, with D possibly being TRBD1 (5 bases). The germline CDR1 and CDR2 sequences are MNHEY and SVGAGI. Trimming took off 8 bases at V and 2 bases at J, with 13 bases between the two ends. The CDR3 is made up of 13 amino acids. CDR3 sequence: CASSRTPTYEQYF. The CDR3 DNA sequence: TGTGCCAGCTCTCGGACACCGACCTACGAGCAGTACTTC.

The chain has TRBV7-9 and TRBJ2-1; no clear D. The germline V gene has CDR1 SEHNR and CDR2 FQNEAQ (reference sequence). Trimming took off 3 bases at V and 6 bases at J, with 9 bases between the two ends. CDR3 length: 13 amino acids. The CDR3 coding sequence is TGTGCCAGCAGCTTCCTTAACGGCAATGAGCAGTTCTTC. Amino acids: CASSFLNGNEQFF.

The rearrangement joins TRBV5-8 to TRBJ2-4; 10 bases are shared with TRBD2. Germline V gives CDR1 SGHTS, CDR2 YDEGEE. The CDR3 covers 13 residues. V lost 1 base and J lost 11; bases outside the gene matches: 3. CDR3 coding DNA: TGTGCCAGCAGCTTGATCAGCGGGAGGGTTCAGTACTTC. Translating gives CASSLISGRVQYF. The complete variable domain, with remaining parts taken from reference TRBV5-8 and TRBJ2-4, reads EAGVTQSPTHLIKTRGQQATLRCSPISGHTSVYWYQQALGLGLQFLLWYDEGEERNRGNFPPRFSGRQFPNYSSELNVNALELEDSALYLCASSLISGRVQYFGAGTRLSVL.

This clone was counted a single time. The rearrangement links TRBV4-1 to TRBJ2-2; 7 bases fit TRBD2. The V gene's germline CDR1 is MGHRA and CDR2 YSYEKL. This CDR3 is 16 amino acids long. Trimming cost V 0 bases and J 2 bases; bases outside gene matches: 3. CDR3 nucleotide sequence: TGCGCCAGCAGCCAAGAGGGGGGGTTTAACACCGGGGAGCTGTTTTTT. It codes for CASSQEGGFNTGELFF.

The rearrangement joins TRBV12-2 to TRBJ2-7; no DNA check was done on the table's D call, TRBD2. TRBV12-2 is an annotated pseudogene. The CDR3 runs to 15 residues. CDR3 in amino acids: CASRLLSGNTYEQYF. Here the CDR3 DNA reads TGTGCAAGTCGCCTCCTGAGCGGGAATACCTACGAGCAGTACTTC.

The chain combines TRBV9 with TRBJ1-4; D remains ambiguous. The CDR3 runs 16 residues. The V and J ends lost 3 bases and 8 bases respectively, with 20 bases between them. Germline V gene data show CDR1 as SGDLS and CDR2 as YYNGEE. CDR3 amino acids: CASSARNGEPGEKLFF. In nucleotides, the CDR3 is TGTGCCAGCAGCGCCAGAAACGGGGAACCGGGGGAAAAACTGTTTTTT.

The chain uses TRBV9 and TRBJ2-5; D is unresolved. Germline loops: CDR1 SGDLS, CDR2 YYNGEE. The CDR3 contains 13 residues. Trimming left V 1 base short and J 4 bases short, with 8 bases between. The CDR3, as DNA: TGTGCCAGCAGCGTACTTATGGGAGAGACCCAGTACTTC. It encodes CASSVLMGETQYF.

The chain employs TRBV30 and TRBJ2-2; TRBD2 aligns across 8 bases. Germline loops: CDR1 GTSNPN, CDR2 SVGIG (reference sequence). The V and J ends lost 0 bases and 3 bases, in that order; junction bases with no gene match: 3. The CDR3 is 15 residues long. The CDR3 here is CAWSVISGDTGELFF. CDR3 sequence (DNA): TGTGCCTGGAGTGTGATTAGCGGGGACACCGGGGAGCTGTTTTTT.

The V gene is TRBV4-3, the J gene TRBJ1-2; TRBD1 is a possible D gene (5 bases). V shed 0 bases and J shed 8 bases, with 10 bases lying between them. The CDR3 contains 13 residues. Germline V gene data show CDR1 as LGHNA and CDR2 as YSLEER. CDR3 nucleotide sequence: TGCGCCAGCAGCCAAGAGTGGGGGTGGGGCTACACCTTC. This sequence encodes CASSQEWGWGYTF.

V is TRBV9 and J is TRBJ2-7; 12 bases match TRBD2. The germline V gene encodes CDR1 SGDLS and CDR2 YYNGEE. This CDR3 region has 16 residues. Trimming took 3 bases from V and 6 from J; bases not matched to a gene: 10. As DNA, the CDR3 is TGTGCCAGCAGCGGACCCTTTGGGGGACTAGCGGGCGAGCAGTACTTC. Amino acids: CASSGPFGGLAGEQYF.

The chain links TRBV28 to TRBJ2-7; 8 bases map to TRBD2. The CDR3 has 14 amino acids. V shed 3 bases, J shed 2 bases, and the junction held 3 bases outside the gene matches. Looked up from germline, CDR1 is MDHEN and CDR2 is SYDVKM. CDR3 nucleotides: TGTGCCAGCAGTTTTGCGGGAGGTACCTACGAGCAGTACTTC. Its protein product is CASSFAGGTYEQYF. The full variable domain, with the rest looked up from reference TRBV28 and TRBJ2-7, is DVKVTQSSRYLVKRTGEKVFLECVQDMDHENMFWYRQDPGLGLRLIYFSYDVKMKEKGDIPEGYSVSREKKERFSLILESASTNQTSMYLCASSFAGGTYEQYFGPGTRLTVT.

The CDR3 protein is CASSSGLNQPQHF. In DNA, the CDR3 is TGTGCCAGCAGCTCGGGACTTAATCAGCCCCAGCATTTT. This chain joins TRBV5-8 and TRBJ1-5; D might be TRBD1 (5 bases). V was cut by 3 bases and J by 4 bases, with 8 bases left in between. The CDR3 extends over 13 amino acids. Germline V gene data show CDR1 as SGHTS and CDR2 as YDEGEE.

The chain carries TRBV11-3 and TRBJ2-3; 7 bases line up with TRBD1. This CDR3 has 13 amino acids. Germline assignment: CDR1 SGHNT and CDR2 YENEEA. V lost 4 bases and J lost 3; bases outside the gene matches: 1. The CDR3 DNA follows: TGTGCCAGCAGCTCGGGACAGACAGATACGCAGTATTTT. Its protein is CASSSGQTDTQYF. The full variable domain, with the rest looked up from reference TRBV11-3 and TRBJ2-3, is EAGVVQSPRYKIIEKKQPVAFWCNPISGHNTLYWYLQNLGQGPELLIRYENEEAVDDSQLPKDRFSAERLKGVDSTLKIQPAELGDSAVYLCASSSGQTDTQYFGPGTRLTVL.

V usage is TRBV7-9 and J usage is TRBJ1-2, with D uncertain. Trimming cost V 2 bases and J 6 bases, with 13 bases left between them. The CDR3 contains 14 residues. Germline loops: CDR1 SEHNR, CDR2 FQNEAQ (reference sequence). Written as DNA, the CDR3 is TGTGCCAGCAGCTTACTAAGGGAGCGGGATGGCTACACCTTC. Translated: CASSLLRERDGYTF. Looking up the rest from reference TRBV7-9 and TRBJ1-2 gives the full variable domain: DTGVSQNPRHKITKRGQNVTFRCDPISEHNRLYWYRQTLGQGPEFLTYFQNEAQLEKSRLLSDRFSAERPKGSFSTLEIQRTEQGDSAMYLCASSLLRERDGYTFGSGTRLTVV.

This clone came up a few times. CDR3 region: CATSRASPWLGTGETQYF. CDR3 bases: TGTGCCACCAGCAGAGCTTCCCCTTGGCTGGGGACAGGGGAGACCCAGTACTTC. The chain combines TRBV15 with TRBJ2-5, with 9 bases that match TRBD1. The V gene's germline CDR1 is LNHNV and CDR2 YYDKDF (reference sequence). CDR3 length: 18 residues. V was pared by 1 base and J by 5 bases, with 14 bases of the junction left unmatched.

This chain uses TRBV19 with TRBJ2-1, with 8 bases matching TRBD2. The CDR3 runs 17 residues. Looked up from germline, CDR1 is LNHDA and CDR2 is SQIVND (reference sequence). After removal of 7 bases from V and 0 bases from J, the junction contained 11 bases not matched to a gene. In nucleotides, the CDR3 is TGTGCCAGTACCGCCAGGGGCGGGGGGAGCTCCTACAATGAGCAGTTCTTC. Its protein product is CASTARGGGSSYNEQFF.

This chain connects TRBV5-1 to TRBJ2-5; 7 bases match TRBD1. With V trimmed by 0 bases and J by 2 bases, 1 base remained unmatched. This CDR3 contains 14 residues. Per the germline V gene, CDR1 is SGHRS and CDR2 is YFSETQ. CDR3 sequence reads: CASSLAGQQETQYF. The CDR3 nucleotides are TGCGCCAGCAGCTTGGCGGGACAGCAAGAGACCCAGTACTTC.

About this clone: The same CDR3 also results from other DNA sequences found in this sample. V and J are TRBV28 and TRBJ1-2; D is unclear. The germline CDR1 and CDR2 sequences are MDHEN and SYDVKM. The CDR3 totals 12 residues. V gave up 2 bases and J gave up 5 bases, with 6 bases separating them. The CDR3 DNA reads as TGTGCCAGCAGTTTAGCGGGGTATGGCTACACCTTC. It is translated as CASSLAGYGYTF.

The chain has TRBV6-6 and TRBJ1-5, with D perhaps matching TRBD1 (6 bases). V lost 0 bases and J 7 bases, leaving 16 bases between the germline ends. CDR3 size: 16 residues. Germline V gene sequence: CDR1 MNHNY, CDR2 SVGAGI (reference sequence). The CDR3 sequence is CASSYSYGTIAQPQHF. The CDR3 DNA follows: TGTGCCAGCAGTTACTCGTATGGGACAATCGCCCAGCCCCAGCATTTT.

The chain recombines TRBV6-5 with TRBJ2-7; 8 nucleotides align to TRBD1. Germline loops: CDR1 MNHEY, CDR2 SVGAGI. The CDR3 contains 14 residues. The ends lost 4 bases at V and 7 bases at J; junction bases unmatched: 9. CDR3 bases: TGTGCCAGCAGTTCCGACAGGGGTGTGGGGGAGCAGTACTTC. This translates into CASSSDRGVGEQYF.